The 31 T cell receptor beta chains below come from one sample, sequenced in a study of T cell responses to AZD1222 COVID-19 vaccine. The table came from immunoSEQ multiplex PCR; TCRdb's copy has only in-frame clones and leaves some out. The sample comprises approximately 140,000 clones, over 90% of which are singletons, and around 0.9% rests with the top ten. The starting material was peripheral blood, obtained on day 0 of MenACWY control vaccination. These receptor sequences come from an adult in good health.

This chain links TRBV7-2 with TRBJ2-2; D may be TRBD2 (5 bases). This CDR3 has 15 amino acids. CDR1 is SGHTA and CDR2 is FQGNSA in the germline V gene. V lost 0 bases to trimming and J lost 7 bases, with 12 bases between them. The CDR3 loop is CASSLALRGSGELFF. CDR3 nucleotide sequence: TGTGCCAGCAGCTTAGCGCTTCGGGGTAGCGGGGAGCTGTTTTTT.

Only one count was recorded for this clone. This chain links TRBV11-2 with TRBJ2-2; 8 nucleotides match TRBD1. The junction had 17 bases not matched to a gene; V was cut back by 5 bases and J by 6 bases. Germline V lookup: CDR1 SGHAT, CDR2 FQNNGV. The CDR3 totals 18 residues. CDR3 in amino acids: CASSDRDRPFRRAGELFF. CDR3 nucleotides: TGTGCCAGCAGCGACCGGGACAGGCCATTTAGGCGGGCCGGGGAGCTGTTTTTT.

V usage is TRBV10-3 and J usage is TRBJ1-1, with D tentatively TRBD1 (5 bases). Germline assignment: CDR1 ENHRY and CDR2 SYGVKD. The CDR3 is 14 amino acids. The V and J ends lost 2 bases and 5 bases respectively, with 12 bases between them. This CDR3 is CAISEMGLGTEAFF. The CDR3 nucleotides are TGTGCCATCAGTGAGATGGGGCTAGGAACTGAAGCTTTCTTT.

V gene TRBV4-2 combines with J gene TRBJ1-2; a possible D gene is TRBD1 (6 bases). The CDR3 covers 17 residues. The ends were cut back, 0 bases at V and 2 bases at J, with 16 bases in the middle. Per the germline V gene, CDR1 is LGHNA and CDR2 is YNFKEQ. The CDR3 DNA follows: TGTGCCAGCAGCCAAGATGTATTGGCAGGGGAGAACTATGGCTACACCTTC. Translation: CASSQDVLAGENYGYTF.

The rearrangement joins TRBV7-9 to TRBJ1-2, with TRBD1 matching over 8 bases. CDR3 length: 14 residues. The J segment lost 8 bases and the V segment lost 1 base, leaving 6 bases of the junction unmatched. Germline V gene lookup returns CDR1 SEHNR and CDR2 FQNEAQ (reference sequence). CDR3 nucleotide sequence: TGTGCCAGCAGCTTAGACCCAGGGGGCCAGGGCTACACCTTC. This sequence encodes CASSLDPGGQGYTF.

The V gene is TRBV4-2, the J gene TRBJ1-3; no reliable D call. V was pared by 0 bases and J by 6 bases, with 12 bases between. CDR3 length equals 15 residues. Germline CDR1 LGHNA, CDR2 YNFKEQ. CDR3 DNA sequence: TGTGCCAGCAGCCAAGATTTAGGTAGTCTAAACACCATATATTTT. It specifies CASSQDLGSLNTIYF.

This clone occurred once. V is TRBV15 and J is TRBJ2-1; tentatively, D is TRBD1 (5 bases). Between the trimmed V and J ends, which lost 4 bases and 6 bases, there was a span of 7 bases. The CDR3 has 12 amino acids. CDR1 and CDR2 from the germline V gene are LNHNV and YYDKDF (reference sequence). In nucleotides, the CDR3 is TGTGCCACCAGCATTAGGGGCAATGAGCAGTTCTTC. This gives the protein CATSIRGNEQFF. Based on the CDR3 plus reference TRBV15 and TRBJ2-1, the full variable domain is DAMVIQNPRYQVTQFGKPVTLSCSQTLNHNVMYWYQQKSSQAPKLLFHYYDKDFNNEADTPDNFQSRRPNTSFCFLDIRSPGLGDTAMYLCATSIRGNEQFFGPGTRLTVL.

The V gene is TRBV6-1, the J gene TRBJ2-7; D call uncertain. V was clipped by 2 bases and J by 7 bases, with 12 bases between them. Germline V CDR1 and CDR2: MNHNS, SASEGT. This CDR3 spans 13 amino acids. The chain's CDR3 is CASSELRMGEQYF. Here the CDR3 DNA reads TGTGCCAGCAGTGAACTACGTATGGGGGAGCAGTACTTC.

Here the CDR3 DNA reads TGCGCCAGCAGCTTGGGGGCTGCCCAACGGGGTTCACCCCTCCACTTT. Protein product: CASSLGAAQRGSPLHF. The V and J genes are TRBV5-1 and TRBJ1-6; D call uncertain. V was pared by 0 bases and J by 9 bases, with 16 bases between. Germline V gene sequence: CDR1 SGHRS, CDR2 YFSETQ. The length of the CDR3 is 16 residues.

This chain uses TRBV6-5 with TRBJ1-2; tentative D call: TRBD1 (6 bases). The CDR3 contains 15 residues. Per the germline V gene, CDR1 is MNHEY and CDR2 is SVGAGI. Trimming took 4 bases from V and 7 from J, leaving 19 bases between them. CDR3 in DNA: TGTGCCAGCAGTTCTTATCCGGACAGTAAGCGTGGCTACACCTTC. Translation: CASSSYPDSKRGYTF.

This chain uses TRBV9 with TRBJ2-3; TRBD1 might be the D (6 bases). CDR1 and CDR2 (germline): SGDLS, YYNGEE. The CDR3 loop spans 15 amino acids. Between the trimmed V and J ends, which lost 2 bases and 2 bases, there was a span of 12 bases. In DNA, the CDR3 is TGTGCCAGCAGCGTCAGGGGCGGGTTCACAGATACGCAGTATTTT. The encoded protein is CASSVRGGFTDTQYF.

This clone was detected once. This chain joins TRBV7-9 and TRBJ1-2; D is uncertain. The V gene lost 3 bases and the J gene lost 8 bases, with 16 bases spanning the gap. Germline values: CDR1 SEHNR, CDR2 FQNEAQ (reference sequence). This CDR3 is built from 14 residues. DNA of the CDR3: TGTGCCAGCAGCTTGGAGGGATTAGGACGGGGCTACACCTTC. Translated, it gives CASSLEGLGRGYTF.

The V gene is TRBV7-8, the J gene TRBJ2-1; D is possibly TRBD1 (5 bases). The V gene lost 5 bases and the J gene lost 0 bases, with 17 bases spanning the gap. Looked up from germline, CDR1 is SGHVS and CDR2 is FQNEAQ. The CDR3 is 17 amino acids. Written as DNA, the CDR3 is TGTGCCAGCAGCCATACGCTGGGGCCGAGCTCCTACAATGAGCAGTTCTTC. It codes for CASSHTLGPSSYNEQFF.

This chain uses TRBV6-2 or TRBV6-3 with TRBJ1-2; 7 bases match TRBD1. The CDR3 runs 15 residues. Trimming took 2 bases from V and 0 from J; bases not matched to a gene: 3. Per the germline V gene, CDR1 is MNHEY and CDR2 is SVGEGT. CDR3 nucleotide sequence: TGTGCCAGCAGTTACGGGACAGAAGCTAACTATGGCTACACCTTC. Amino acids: CASSYGTEANYGYTF.

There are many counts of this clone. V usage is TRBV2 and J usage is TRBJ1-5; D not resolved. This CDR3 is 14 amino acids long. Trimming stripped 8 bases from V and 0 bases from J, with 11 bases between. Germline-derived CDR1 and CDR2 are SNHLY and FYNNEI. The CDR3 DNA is TGTGCCAGCTCTCAGGCCTCTAGCAATCAGCCCCAGCATTTT. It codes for CASSQASSNQPQHF.

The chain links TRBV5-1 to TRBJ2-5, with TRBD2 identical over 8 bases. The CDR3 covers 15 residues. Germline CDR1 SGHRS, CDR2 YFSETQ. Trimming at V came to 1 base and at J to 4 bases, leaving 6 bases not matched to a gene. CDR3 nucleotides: TGCGCCAGCAGCTTGACGGGGGGGCCTGGAGAGACCCAGTACTTC. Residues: CASSLTGGPGETQYF.

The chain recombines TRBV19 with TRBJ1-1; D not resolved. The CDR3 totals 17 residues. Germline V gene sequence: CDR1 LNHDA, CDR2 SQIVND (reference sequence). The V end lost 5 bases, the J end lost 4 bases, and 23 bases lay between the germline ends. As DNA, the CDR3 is TGTGCCAGTAGTCCCCCCTTGCTCTGGCCCGGTAGCACTGAAGCTTTCTTT. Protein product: CASSPPLLWPGSTEAFF.

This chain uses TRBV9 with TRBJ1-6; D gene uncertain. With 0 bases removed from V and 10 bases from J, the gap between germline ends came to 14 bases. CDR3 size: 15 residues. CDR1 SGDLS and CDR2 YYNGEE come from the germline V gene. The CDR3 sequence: CASSVEIATDSPLHF. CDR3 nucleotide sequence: TGTGCCAGCAGCGTAGAAATCGCGACGGACTCACCCCTCCACTTT.

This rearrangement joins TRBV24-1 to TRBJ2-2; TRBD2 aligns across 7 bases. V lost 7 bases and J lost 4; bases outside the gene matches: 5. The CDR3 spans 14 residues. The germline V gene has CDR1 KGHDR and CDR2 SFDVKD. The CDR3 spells CATSLGGGTGELFF. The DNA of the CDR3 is TGTGCCACCAGCCTGGGGGGGGGCACCGGGGAGCTGTTTTTT.

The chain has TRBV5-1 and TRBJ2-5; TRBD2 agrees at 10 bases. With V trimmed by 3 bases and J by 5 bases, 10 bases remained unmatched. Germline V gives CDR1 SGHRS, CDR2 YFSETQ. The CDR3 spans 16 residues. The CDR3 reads CASSSGASGRRETQYF. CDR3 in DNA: TGCGCCAGCAGCTCTGGGGCTAGCGGGAGACGGGAGACCCAGTACTTC.

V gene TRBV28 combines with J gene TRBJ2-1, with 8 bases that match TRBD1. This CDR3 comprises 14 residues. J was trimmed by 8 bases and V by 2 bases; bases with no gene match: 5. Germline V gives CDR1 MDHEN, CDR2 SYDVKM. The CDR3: CASSLAGGAHEQFF. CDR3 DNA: TGTGCCAGCAGTTTAGCAGGGGGCGCGCATGAGCAGTTCTTC.

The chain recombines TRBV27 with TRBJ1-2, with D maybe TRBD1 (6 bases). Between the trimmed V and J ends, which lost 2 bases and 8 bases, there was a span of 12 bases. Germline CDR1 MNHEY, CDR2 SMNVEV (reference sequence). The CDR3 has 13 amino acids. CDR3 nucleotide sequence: TGTGCCAGCAGTTTAGAAGGGGGAAGCGGCTACACCTTC. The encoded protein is CASSLEGGSGYTF.

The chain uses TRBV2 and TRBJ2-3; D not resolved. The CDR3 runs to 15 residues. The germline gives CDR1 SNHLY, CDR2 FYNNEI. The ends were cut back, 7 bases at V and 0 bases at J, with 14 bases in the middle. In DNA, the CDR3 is TGTGCCAGCATCCCGGAAAGCTGGAGCACAGATACGCAGTATTTT. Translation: CASIPESWSTDTQYF.

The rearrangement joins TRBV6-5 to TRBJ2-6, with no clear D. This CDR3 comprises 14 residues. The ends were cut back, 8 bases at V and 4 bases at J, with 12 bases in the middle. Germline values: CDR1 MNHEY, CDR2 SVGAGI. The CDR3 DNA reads TGTGCCAGCGATGCAGGTTCCGGGGCCAACGTCCTGACTTTC. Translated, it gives CASDAGSGANVLTF.

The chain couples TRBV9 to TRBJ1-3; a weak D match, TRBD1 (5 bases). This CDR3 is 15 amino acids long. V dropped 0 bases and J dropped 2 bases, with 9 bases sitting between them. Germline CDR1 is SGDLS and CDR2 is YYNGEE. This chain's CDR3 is CASSVGPGTGNTIYF. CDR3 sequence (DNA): TGTGCCAGCAGCGTAGGTCCAGGGACTGGAAACACCATATATTTT.

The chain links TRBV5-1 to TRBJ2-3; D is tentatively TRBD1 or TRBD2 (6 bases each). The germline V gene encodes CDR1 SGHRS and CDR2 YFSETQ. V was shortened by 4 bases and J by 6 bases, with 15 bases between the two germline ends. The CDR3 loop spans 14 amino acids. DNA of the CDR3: TGCGCCAGCAGCCTGGCCGGGGGCGGTGATACGCAGTATTTT. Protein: CASSLAGGGDTQYF. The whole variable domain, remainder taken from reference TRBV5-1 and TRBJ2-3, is KAGVTQTPRYLIKTRGQQVTLSCSPISGHRSVSWYQQTPGQGLQFLFEYFSETQRNKGNFPGRFSGRQFSNSRSEMNVSTLELGDSALYLCASSLAGGGDTQYFGPGTRLTVL.

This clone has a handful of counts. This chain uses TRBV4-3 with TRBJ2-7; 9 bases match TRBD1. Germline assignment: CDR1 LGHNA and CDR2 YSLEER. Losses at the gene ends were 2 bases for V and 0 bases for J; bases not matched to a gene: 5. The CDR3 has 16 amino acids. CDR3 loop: CASSQILTGGSYEQYF. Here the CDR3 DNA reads TGCGCCAGCAGCCAAATTCTGACAGGGGGCTCCTACGAGCAGTACTTC.

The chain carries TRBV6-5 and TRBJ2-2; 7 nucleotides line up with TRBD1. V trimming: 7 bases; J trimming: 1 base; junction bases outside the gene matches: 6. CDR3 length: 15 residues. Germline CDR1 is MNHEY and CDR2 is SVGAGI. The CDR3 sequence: CASIGRGRNTGELFF. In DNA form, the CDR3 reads TGTGCCAGCATCGGCAGGGGGAGGAACACCGGGGAGCTGTTTTTT.

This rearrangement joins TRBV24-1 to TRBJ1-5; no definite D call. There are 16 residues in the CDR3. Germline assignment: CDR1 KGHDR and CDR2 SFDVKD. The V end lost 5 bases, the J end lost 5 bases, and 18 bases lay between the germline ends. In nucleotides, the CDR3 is TGTGCCACCAGTGCCTCCTCGGTAGGTCTCGATCAGCCCCAGCATTTT. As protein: CATSASSVGLDQPQHF.

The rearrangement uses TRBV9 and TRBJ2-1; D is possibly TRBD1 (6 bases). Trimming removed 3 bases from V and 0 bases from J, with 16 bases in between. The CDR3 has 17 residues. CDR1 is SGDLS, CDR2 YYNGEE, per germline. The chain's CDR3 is CASSGAPGESSYNEQFF. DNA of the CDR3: TGTGCCAGCAGCGGGGCCCCAGGGGAAAGCTCCTACAATGAGCAGTTCTTC.

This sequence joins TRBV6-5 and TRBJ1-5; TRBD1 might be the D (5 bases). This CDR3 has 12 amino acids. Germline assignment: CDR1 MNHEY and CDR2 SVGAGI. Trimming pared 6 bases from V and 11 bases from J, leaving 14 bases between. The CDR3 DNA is TGTGCCAGCAGCTCCGGGACTGTGACCCAGCATTTT. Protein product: CASSSGTVTQHF.